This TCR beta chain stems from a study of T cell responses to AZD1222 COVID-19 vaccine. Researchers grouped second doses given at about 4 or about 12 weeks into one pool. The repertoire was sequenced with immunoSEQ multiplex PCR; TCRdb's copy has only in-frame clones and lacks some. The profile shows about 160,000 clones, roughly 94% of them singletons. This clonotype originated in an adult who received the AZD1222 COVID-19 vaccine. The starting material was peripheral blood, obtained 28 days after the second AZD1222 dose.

CDR3 in amino acids: CASSVSAGEDTQYF. For the CDR3, the DNA is TGTGCCAGCTCAGTATCAGCGGGAGAAGATACGCAGTATTTT. The chain carries TRBV18 and TRBJ2-3; 8 nucleotides line up with TRBD2. The ends lost 5 bases at V and 5 bases at J; junction bases unmatched: 6. The germline CDR1 and CDR2 sequences are KGHSH and LQKENI. The CDR3 has 14 amino acids.